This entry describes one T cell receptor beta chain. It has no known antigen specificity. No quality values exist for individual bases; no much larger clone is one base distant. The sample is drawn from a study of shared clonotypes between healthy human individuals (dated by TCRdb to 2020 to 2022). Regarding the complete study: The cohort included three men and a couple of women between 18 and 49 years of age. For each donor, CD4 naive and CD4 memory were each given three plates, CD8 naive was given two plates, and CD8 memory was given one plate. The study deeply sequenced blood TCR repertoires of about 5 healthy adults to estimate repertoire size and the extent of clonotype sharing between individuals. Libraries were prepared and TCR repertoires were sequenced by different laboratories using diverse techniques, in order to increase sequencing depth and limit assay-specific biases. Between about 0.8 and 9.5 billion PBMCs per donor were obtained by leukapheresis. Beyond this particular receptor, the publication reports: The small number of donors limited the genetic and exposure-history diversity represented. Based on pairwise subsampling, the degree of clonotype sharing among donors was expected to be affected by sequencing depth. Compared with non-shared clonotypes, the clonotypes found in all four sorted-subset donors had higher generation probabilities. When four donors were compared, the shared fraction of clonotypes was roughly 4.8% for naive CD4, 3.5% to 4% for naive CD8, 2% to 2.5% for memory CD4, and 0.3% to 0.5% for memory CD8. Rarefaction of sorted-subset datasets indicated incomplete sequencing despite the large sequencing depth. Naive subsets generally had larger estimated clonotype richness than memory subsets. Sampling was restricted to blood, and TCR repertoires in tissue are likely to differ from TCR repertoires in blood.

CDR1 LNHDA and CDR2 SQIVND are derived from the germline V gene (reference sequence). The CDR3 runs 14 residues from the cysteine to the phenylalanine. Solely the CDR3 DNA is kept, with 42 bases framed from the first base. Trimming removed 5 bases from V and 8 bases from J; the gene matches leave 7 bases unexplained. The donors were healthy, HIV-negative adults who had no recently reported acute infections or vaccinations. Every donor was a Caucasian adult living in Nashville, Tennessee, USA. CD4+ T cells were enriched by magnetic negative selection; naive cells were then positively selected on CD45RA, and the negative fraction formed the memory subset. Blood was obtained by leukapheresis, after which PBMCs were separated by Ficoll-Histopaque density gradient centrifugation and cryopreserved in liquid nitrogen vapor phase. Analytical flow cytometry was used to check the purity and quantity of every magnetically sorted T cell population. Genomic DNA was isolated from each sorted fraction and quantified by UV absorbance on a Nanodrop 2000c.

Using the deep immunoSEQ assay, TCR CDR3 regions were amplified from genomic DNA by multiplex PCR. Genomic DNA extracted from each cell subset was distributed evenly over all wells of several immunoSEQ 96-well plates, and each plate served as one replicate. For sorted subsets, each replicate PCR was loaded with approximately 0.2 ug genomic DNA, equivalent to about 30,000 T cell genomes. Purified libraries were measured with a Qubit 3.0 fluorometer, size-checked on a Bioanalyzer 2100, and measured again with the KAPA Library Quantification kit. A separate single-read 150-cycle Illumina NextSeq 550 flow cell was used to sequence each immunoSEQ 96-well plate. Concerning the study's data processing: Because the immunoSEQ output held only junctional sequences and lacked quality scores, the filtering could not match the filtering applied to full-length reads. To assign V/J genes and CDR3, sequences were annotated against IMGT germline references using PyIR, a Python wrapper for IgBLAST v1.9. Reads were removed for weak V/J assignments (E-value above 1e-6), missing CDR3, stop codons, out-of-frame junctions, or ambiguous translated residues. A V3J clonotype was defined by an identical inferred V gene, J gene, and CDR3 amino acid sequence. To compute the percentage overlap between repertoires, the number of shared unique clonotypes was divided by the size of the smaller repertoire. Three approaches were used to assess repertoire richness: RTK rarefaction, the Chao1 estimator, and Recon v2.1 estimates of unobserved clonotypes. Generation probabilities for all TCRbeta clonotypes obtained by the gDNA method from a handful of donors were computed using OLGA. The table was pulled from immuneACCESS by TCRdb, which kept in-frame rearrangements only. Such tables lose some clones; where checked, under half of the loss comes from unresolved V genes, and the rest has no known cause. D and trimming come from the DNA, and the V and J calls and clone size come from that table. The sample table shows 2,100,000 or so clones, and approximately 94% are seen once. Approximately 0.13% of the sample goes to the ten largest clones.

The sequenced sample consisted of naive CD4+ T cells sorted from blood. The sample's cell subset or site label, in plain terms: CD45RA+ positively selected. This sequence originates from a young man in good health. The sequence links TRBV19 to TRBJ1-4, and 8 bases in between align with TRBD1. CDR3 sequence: CASSPRTGKEKLFF. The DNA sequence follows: TGTGCCAGTAGTCCCCGGACAGGGAAGGAAAAACTGTTTTTT.